These 8 T cell receptor beta chains were sequenced from one sample in a study of blood T cell repertoires in COVID-19. This table comes from immunoSEQ multiplex PCR, and its TCRdb copy is limited to in-frame clones, with some not included. The sample records over 95,000 clones, about 89% being singletons. Sequencing was performed on peripheral blood. These receptors all come from a human donor with acute or convalescent COVID-19. The donor label of this sample is uncertain.

V gene TRBV5-4 combines with J gene TRBJ1-2; D remains unclear. The V and J ends lost 4 bases and 4 bases respectively, with 17 bases between them. The CDR3 sequence is 15 residues long. Germline lookup yields CDR1 SGHNT and CDR2 YYREEE (reference sequence). This CDR3 reads CASSVGLNEGYGYTF. The CDR3 nucleotides read TGTGCCAGCAGCGTAGGTCTGAACGAGGGCTATGGCTACACCTTC.

V usage is TRBV5-4 and J usage is TRBJ2-1; 9 bases are shared with TRBD2. The ends lost 6 bases at V and 3 bases at J; junction bases unmatched: 16. The CDR3 loop spans 18 amino acids. CDR1 and CDR2 (germline): SGHNT, YYREEE (reference sequence). The CDR3 loop is CASTSVVAGAIGYNEQFF. CDR3 in DNA: TGTGCCAGCACCTCGGTGGTAGCGGGAGCTATAGGCTACAATGAGCAGTTCTTC.

The rearrangement joins TRBV19 to TRBJ1-2, with D maybe TRBD1 (5 bases). This CDR3 has 14 residues. The V end was cut by 5 bases, the J end by 8 bases, with 18 bases between. From germline, CDR1 is LNHDA and CDR2 SQIVND (reference sequence). DNA of the CDR3: TGTGCCAGTAGTTCTGGGGCGCGTTTCAACGGCTACACCTTC. Protein product: CASSSGARFNGYTF.

The chain combines TRBV6-6 with TRBJ2-3; maybe TRBD2 (6 bases). The CDR3 length is 17 residues. Germline V CDR1 and CDR2: MNHNY, SVGAGI (reference sequence). Deletions cut 5 bases from V and 2 bases from J, with 20 bases between. In DNA form, the CDR3 reads TGTGCCAGCAGTCCCCGGGCTCGGGGGACCTACACAGATACGCAGTATTTT. This sequence encodes CASSPRARGTYTDTQYF.

This clone was seen just once. The chain carries TRBV2 and TRBJ2-1, with 14 nucleotides matching TRBD2. The CDR3 runs 18 residues. V was clipped by 6 bases and J by 0 bases; unmatched bases: 7. Germline CDR1 is SNHLY and CDR2 is FYNNEI. In DNA, the CDR3 is TGTGCCAGCAGAGTTGGACTAGCGGGAGGATCCTCCTACAATGAGCAGTTCTTC. This codes for CASRVGLAGGSSYNEQFF.

This rearrangement joins TRBV28 to TRBJ1-3, with a weak D call TRBD1 (5 bases). Deletions cut 1 base from V and 0 bases from J, with 10 bases between. Germline CDR1 reads MDHEN; CDR2 reads SYDVKM. CDR3 length: 16 amino acids. CDR3 DNA: TGTGCCAGCAGTTTATTCCGGGGGTCCTCTGGAAACACCATATATTTT. Its protein product is CASSLFRGSSGNTIYF.

The sample holds one count of this clone. The V gene is TRBV5-1, the J gene TRBJ2-1; 7 bases fit TRBD1. V lost 4 bases to trimming and J lost 2 bases; unmatched junction nucleotides: 9. This CDR3 has 16 amino acids. Per germline, CDR1 SGHRS and CDR2 YFSETQ. CDR3 in amino acids: CASSILGQFTYNEQFF. CDR3 DNA sequence: TGCGCCAGCAGCATCCTGGGACAGTTTACCTACAATGAGCAGTTCTTC.

The chain links TRBV7-9 to TRBJ2-3; 12 nucleotides agree with TRBD2. The junction had 0 bases not matched to a gene; V was cut back by 4 bases and J by 1 base. The CDR3 loop spans 15 amino acids. CDR1 is SEHNR, CDR2 FQNEAQ, per germline (reference sequence). The CDR3 DNA follows: TGTGCCAGCAGCTGGACTAGCGGGGGCACAGATACGCAGTATTTT. Translating it yields CASSWTSGGTDTQYF.